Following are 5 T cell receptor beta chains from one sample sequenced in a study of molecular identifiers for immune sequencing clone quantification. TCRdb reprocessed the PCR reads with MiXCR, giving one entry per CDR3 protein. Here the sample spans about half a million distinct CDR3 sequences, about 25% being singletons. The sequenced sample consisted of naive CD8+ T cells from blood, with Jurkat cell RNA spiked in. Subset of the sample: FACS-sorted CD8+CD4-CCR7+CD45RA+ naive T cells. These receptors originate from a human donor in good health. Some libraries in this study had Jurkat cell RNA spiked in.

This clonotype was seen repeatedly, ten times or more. The CDR3 DNA follows: TGTGCCAGCAGCGAAACAATCAATGAGCAGTTCTTC. Translation: CASSETINEQFF. This sequence joins TRBV27 and TRBJ2-1; D unclear. Germline-derived CDR1 and CDR2 are MNHEY and SMNVEV (reference sequence). The V end lost 6 bases, the J end lost 6 bases, and 9 bases lay between the germline ends. The length of the CDR3 is 12 residues.

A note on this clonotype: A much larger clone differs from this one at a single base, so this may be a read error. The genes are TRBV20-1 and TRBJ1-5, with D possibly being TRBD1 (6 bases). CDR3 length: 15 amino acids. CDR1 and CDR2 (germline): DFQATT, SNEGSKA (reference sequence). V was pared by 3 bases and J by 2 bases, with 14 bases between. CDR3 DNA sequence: TGCAGTGCTAGCCCCAGGGGTCCGGGCAATCAGCCCCAGCATTTT. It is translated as CSASPRGPGNQPQHF.

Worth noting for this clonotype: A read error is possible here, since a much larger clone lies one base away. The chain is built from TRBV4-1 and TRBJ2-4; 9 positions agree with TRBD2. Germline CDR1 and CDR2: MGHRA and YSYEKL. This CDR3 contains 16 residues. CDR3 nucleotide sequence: TGTGCCAGCAGCCCCCGACTAGCGGAAGCCAAAGACATTCAGTACTTC. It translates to CASSPRLAEAKDIQYF.

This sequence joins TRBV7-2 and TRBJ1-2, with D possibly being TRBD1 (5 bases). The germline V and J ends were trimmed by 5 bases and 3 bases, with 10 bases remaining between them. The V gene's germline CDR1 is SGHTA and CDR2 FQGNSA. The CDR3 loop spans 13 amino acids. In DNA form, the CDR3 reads TGTGCCAGCAGCGGGACTGCCTACTATGGCTACACCTTC. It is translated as CASSGTAYYGYTF.

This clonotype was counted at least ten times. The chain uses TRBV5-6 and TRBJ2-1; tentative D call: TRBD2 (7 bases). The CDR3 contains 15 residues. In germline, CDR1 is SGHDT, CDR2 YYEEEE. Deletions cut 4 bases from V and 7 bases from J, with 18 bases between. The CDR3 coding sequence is TGTGCCAGCAGCACCGGGGGGCTGTTTTATAATGAGCAGTTCTTC. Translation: CASSTGGLFYNEQFF. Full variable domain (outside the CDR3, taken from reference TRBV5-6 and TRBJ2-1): DAGVTQSPTHLIKTRGQQVTLRCSPKSGHDTVSWYQQALGQGPQFIFQYYEEEERQRGNFPDRFSGHQFPNYSSELNVNALLLGDSALYLCASSTGGLFYNEQFFGPGTRLTVL.